This T cell receptor beta chain was retrieved from a study of shared clonotypes between healthy human individuals. Study-level background: Per donor, CD8 memory used one plate, CD8 naive used two, CD4 memory used three and CD4 naive used three. Study-wide results and caveats: Sequencing of the sorted subsets was shown by rarefaction to be incomplete despite large depth. Generation probabilities of non-shared clonotypes were lower (relative to those shared by all four donors). Clonotype sharing among donors likely depends on sequencing depth.

As regards this clone: Antigen unknown.

Assay used: immunoSEQ multiplex PCR; TCRdb lists only in-frame clones, some missing. The table lists 1.6 million or so clones, 95% to 97% of them singletons, with approximately 1% in the top ten. The receptor's source is a man aged 30 to 45 in good health. Sequencing was carried out using naive CD4+ T cells sorted from blood. Subset: CD45RA+ positively selected.

The CDR3 loop reads CASSVGTNNYGYTF. As DNA, the CDR3 is TGTGCCAGCAGCGTCGGGACCAATAACTATGGCTACACCTTC. The J gene is TRBJ1-2, the V gene TRBV9, with D perhaps TRBD1 (5 bases). CDR3 length: 14 residues. Trimming stripped 2 bases from V and 1 base from J, with 9 bases between. CDR1 is SGDLS and CDR2 is YYNGEE in the germline V gene. Complete variable domain (other parts from reference TRBV9 and TRBJ1-2): DSGVTQTPKHLITATGQRVTLRCSPRSGDLSVYWYQQSLDQGLQFLIQYYNGEERAKGNILERFSAQQFPDLHSELNLSSLELGDSALYFCASSVGTNNYGYTFGSGTRLTVV.